This TCR beta chain was observed in a study of blood T cell repertoires in COVID-19. For the study at large: Whether acute or convalescent, the COVID-19 samples came from the United States, Italy and Spain.

V gave up 10 bases and J gave up 1 base; unmatched junction bases: 5. Looked up from germline, CDR1 is MNHEY and CDR2 is SVGAGI. The CDR3 has 13 amino acids. Some clones are missing from TCRdb's copy, which holds only in-frame ones; the method was immunoSEQ multiplex PCR. The top ten clones hold roughly 0.8% of a sample with a few hundred thousand clones, around 89% of them seen once. Sequenced: peripheral blood. The V call is TRBV6-5, the J call TRBJ1-1, with 8 bases identical to TRBD1. The receptor's source is a man younger than 40 with acute or convalescent COVID-19. The CDR3 DNA reads as TGTGCCACCATAGACAGGGGGAACACTGAAGCTTTCTTT. Its protein is CATIDRGNTEAFF.